The clone carrying this T cell receptor beta chain came up once. J lost 7 bases, V lost 6 bases, and 9 bases had no gene match. This CDR3 contains 15 residues. Germline V gene sequence: CDR1 ENHRY, CDR2 SYGVKD. Authors' data handling: The authors estimated nucleated cell counts from reference gene primer amplification. Here immunoSEQ multiplex PCR was the method, and the copy in TCRdb shows in-frame clones only, minus some. D and trimming come from the DNA, and the V and J calls and clone size come from that table. The table has more than 60,000 clones, about 85% seen once. The entry originates in a study of blood T cell repertoires in COVID-19.

This clonotype was sampled from a man between 60 and 75 years old with active or convalescent COVID-19. This sequence joins TRBV10-3 and TRBJ2-1, with 10 nucleotides matching TRBD2. Sequenced: peripheral blood. The CDR3 loop is CAIREREGRWNEQFF. The CDR3 DNA follows: TGTGCCATCAGGGAGCGGGAGGGCCGGTGGAATGAGCAGTTCTTC.